The entry that follows covers one T cell receptor (beta chain) sequence. Its specificity is not known. Trimming took off 3 bases at V and 4 bases at J, with 17 bases between the two ends. This CDR3 region has 15 residues. Germline V gene data show CDR1 as SGHDT and CDR2 as YYEEEE. The sample comes from a study of T-cell memory formation after mild COVID-19. UMIs and sample barcodes were carried by the TCR alpha and TCR beta cDNA libraries that 5'RACE produced using constant-segment primers. TCRdb re-derived calls from the 5' RACE reads in MiXCR, one entry per CDR3 protein. In the table there are hundreds of thousands of distinct CDR3 sequences, under 30% of which are singletons. Study-level points and caveats: Contracting CD4+ clones were located mainly in CM and EM, and CD8+ clones in EMRA. The study detected some responding clones in pre-infection memory, suggesting cross-reactive memory joined.

The V gene is TRBV5-6, the J gene TRBJ2-7; D is possibly TRBD2 (6 bases). The sequence derives from an adult woman who had mild COVID-19 (a few samples of this study predate the infection). Cell type and time point are not known. The sequenced sample was PBMCs or a T cell subset sorted from them (not recorded which). The CDR3 loop reads CASSSGTAIFYEQYF. The CDR3 bases are TGTGCCAGCAGCTCGGGGACTGCCATATTTTACGAGCAGTACTTC.